What follows describes a single T cell receptor beta chain. In germline, CDR1 is SGHNT, CDR2 YYREEE (reference sequence). The CDR3 spans 13 residues. V dropped 2 bases and J dropped 1 base, with 6 bases sitting between them. Authors' analysis steps: Amplification of reference gene primers provided the estimated nucleated cell counts. Only in-frame clones appear in the TCRdb table, and some are missing; sequencing was by immunoSEQ multiplex PCR. V and J calls and clone size follow that table, whereas D and trimming were derived from the DNA. Here the sample spans over 300,000 clones, around 88% being singletons. This specimen belongs to a study of blood T cell repertoires in COVID-19. Study overall: T cells, B-cell-depleted T cells, or PBMCs provided the cDNA or gDNA that served as material.

This TCR derives from a woman aged 50 to 60 with acute or convalescent COVID-19. Sequencing was done on a sample of peripheral blood. The rearrangement links TRBV5-4 to TRBJ1-1; D ambiguous. The CDR3 DNA sequence: TGTGCCAGCAGCTTCCCACAGAACACTGAAGCTTTCTTT. Its translation is CASSFPQNTEAFF.